Given below is one TCR beta chain in context. The source of the sample is a study of blood T cell repertoires in COVID-19. V was pared by 4 bases and J by 0 bases, with 2 bases of the junction left unmatched. Germline values: CDR1 SGHRS, CDR2 YFSETQ. The CDR3 totals 16 residues. The protocol was immunoSEQ multiplex PCR, while the TCRdb copy is restricted to in-frame clones and leaves out a portion. The table has 200,000 to 250,000 clones, about 84% seen once. Seattle participants joined during active infection and were tracked over time. J is TRBJ2-7 and V is TRBV5-1; 15 bases are a match to TRBD2. This TCR derives from a woman at least 80 years old with COVID-19, enrolled during active disease. What was sequenced was peripheral blood. The CDR3 DNA follows: TGCGCCAGCAGCCGGACTAGCGGGGGGGTCTCCTACGAGCAGTACTTC. This encodes CASSRTSGGVSYEQYF.